Below are 32 T cell receptor beta chains sequenced from a single sample in a study of radiotherapy plus CTLA-4 blockade in lung cancer. Repertoires were generated with immunoSEQ multiplex PCR, while TCRdb's copy carries only in-frame clones and drops some. This sample has about 95,000 clones; around 86% occur once, and the top ten carry nearly 3.5%. The input for sequencing was peripheral blood, taken from a patient treated with radiotherapy plus ipilimumab. Source of these receptors: a human donor with non-small cell lung cancer who had a partial response to radiotherapy plus ipilimumab.

The table lists this clone with a count of one. The same CDR3 also results from other DNA sequences found in this sample. This chain joins TRBV2 and TRBJ2-5; perhaps TRBD2 as D (5 bases). Trimming pared 0 bases from V and 2 bases from J, leaving 13 bases between. This CDR3 is 16 amino acids long. Germline V gives CDR1 SNHLY, CDR2 FYNNEI. The CDR3 nucleotides are TGTGCCAGCAGTGAAGCACAAGCGGCAGCACAAGAGACCCAGTACTTC. Translating gives CASSEAQAAAQETQYF.

The genes are TRBV6-5 and TRBJ1-1; D not certain. V was cut by 2 bases and J by 3 bases, with 10 bases left in between. Germline CDR1 is MNHEY and CDR2 is SVGAGI. The CDR3 loop spans 14 amino acids. The CDR3 is CASSYVRADTEAFF. DNA for the CDR3: TGTGCCAGCAGTTACGTGAGGGCAGACACTGAAGCTTTCTTT.

The V call is TRBV2, the J call TRBJ2-7; TRBD1 matches 7 bases. CDR1 and CDR2 from the germline V gene are SNHLY and FYNNEI. This CDR3 has 14 residues. The V and J ends lost 3 bases and 4 bases, in that order; junction bases with no gene match: 6. CDR3 protein: CASSEQGEIYEQYF. The CDR3 DNA follows: TGTGCCAGCAGTGAGCAGGGGGAGATTTACGAGCAGTACTTC.

V gene TRBV6-5 combines with J gene TRBJ2-7; 8 bases line up with TRBD2. This CDR3 has 14 amino acids. V gave up 5 bases and J gave up 11 bases; unmatched junction bases: 14. Germline V gene data show CDR1 as MNHEY and CDR2 as SVGAGI. CDR3 nucleotides: TGTGCCAGCAGTCCCCCGGGTAGCGGGAACCAGAAGTACTTC. Its translation: CASSPPGSGNQKYF.

The chain uses TRBV5-4 and TRBJ2-1, with D perhaps matching TRBD1 (5 bases). V was cut by 6 bases and J by 0 bases, with 13 bases left in between. The CDR3 is 15 residues long. Germline-derived CDR1 and CDR2 are SGHNT and YYREEE (reference sequence). The CDR3 reads CASILDISSYNEQFF. Here the CDR3 DNA reads TGTGCCAGCATCCTGGACATTAGCTCCTACAATGAGCAGTTCTTC.

The V call is TRBV15, the J call TRBJ2-1; 14 bases map to TRBD2. With 5 bases clipped from V and 9 bases from J, the junction kept 6 bases outside the gene matches. The CDR3 extends over 15 amino acids. The germline CDR1 and CDR2 sequences are LNHNV and YYDKDF (reference sequence). The CDR3 coding sequence is TGTGCCACCAGCGGAAGGACTAGCGGGAGGAGTGAGCAGTTCTTC. Translation: CATSGRTSGRSEQFF.

The chain is built from TRBV28 and TRBJ1-5; unclear D gene. Trimming shortened V by 8 bases and J by 6 bases, and 14 bases separated the two germline ends. This CDR3 is 13 amino acids long. Germline CDR1 is MDHEN and CDR2 is SYDVKM. The DNA of the CDR3 is TGTGCCAGCCAAACTAGGACTGCTCAGCCCCAGCATTTT. The encoded protein is CASQTRTAQPQHF. Based on the CDR3 plus reference TRBV28 and TRBJ1-5, the full variable domain is DVKVTQSSRYLVKRTGEKVFLECVQDMDHENMFWYRQDPGLGLRLIYFSYDVKMKEKGDIPEGYSVSREKKERFSLILESASTNQTSMYLCASQTRTAQPQHFGDGTRLSIL.

The rearrangement joins TRBV2 to TRBJ1-4, with 7 bases matching TRBD1. Germline CDR1 reads SNHLY; CDR2 reads FYNNEI. The trim removed 1 base at V and 7 bases at J, leaving 3 bases unmatched. This CDR3 spans 14 amino acids. CDR3 loop: CASSEGGTVEKLFF. The CDR3, as DNA: TGTGCCAGCAGTGAAGGCGGGACAGTTGAAAAACTGTTTTTT. Full variable domain (remainder filled in from reference TRBV2 and TRBJ1-4): EPEVTQTPSHQVTQMGQEVILRCVPISNHLYFYWYRQILGQKVEFLVSFYNNEISEKSEIFDDQFSVERPDGSNFTLKIRSTKLEDSAMYFCASSEGGTVEKLFFGSGTQLSVL.

V is TRBV5-5 and J is TRBJ2-7; tentatively, D is TRBD2 (6 bases). Germline lookup yields CDR1 SGHKS and CDR2 YYEKEE (reference sequence). Trimming removed 3 bases at V and 2 bases at J, with 12 bases between. This CDR3 contains 14 residues. Here the CDR3 reads CASSSRDFTYEQYF. CDR3 coding DNA: TGTGCCAGCAGCTCCCGGGACTTCACCTACGAGCAGTACTTC.

The chain joins TRBV2 to TRBJ2-7; D is uncertain. Trimming shortened V by 3 bases and J by 8 bases, and 14 bases separated the two germline ends. Looked up from germline, CDR1 is SNHLY and CDR2 is FYNNEI. This CDR3 has 13 residues. The CDR3 bases are TGTGCCAGCAGTGAGCAGTCTCAAGCGCAGCAGTACTTC. It translates to CASSEQSQAQQYF.

This clone was seen ten or more times. The chain links TRBV27 to TRBJ2-7, with D unclear. V was shortened by 8 bases and J by 2 bases, with 13 bases between the two germline ends. Germline-derived CDR1 and CDR2 are MNHEY and SMNVEV (reference sequence). This CDR3 has 13 residues. In DNA form, the CDR3 reads TGTGCCAGCGGAGCCGCCGACGCCTACGAGCAGTACTTC. Protein sequence: CASGAADAYEQYF.

CDR3: CASSQGGALEAFF. In nucleotides, the CDR3 is TGTGCCAGCAGTCAAGGAGGGGCCCTCGAAGCTTTCTTT. This sequence joins TRBV6-4 and TRBJ1-1; possibly TRBD1 for D (5 bases). Trimming cost V 5 bases and J 8 bases, with 15 bases left between them. The CDR3 has 13 residues. Germline loops: CDR1 MRHNA, CDR2 SNTAGT.

The chain carries TRBV5-4 and TRBJ1-2, with unresolved D. V was pared by 0 bases and J by 10 bases, with 13 bases between. CDR1 SGHNT and CDR2 YYREEE come from the germline V gene (reference sequence). The CDR3 totals 13 residues. CDR3 in DNA: TGTGCCAGCAGCTTGGCTACGGCCCAGGACTACACCTTC. This codes for CASSLATAQDYTF. Based on the CDR3 plus reference TRBV5-4 and TRBJ1-2, the full variable domain is ETGVTQSPTHLIKTRGQQVTLRCSSQSGHNTVSWYQQALGQGPQFIFQYYREEENGRGNFPPRFSGLQFPNYSSELNVNALELDDSALYLCASSLATAQDYTFGSGTRLTVV.

The chain carries TRBV5-1 and TRBJ2-5, with D maybe TRBD1 (6 bases). The CDR3 totals 15 residues. V was clipped by 0 bases and J by 1 base, with 10 bases between them. Germline V gene lookup returns CDR1 SGHRS and CDR2 YFSETQ. CDR3 sequence (DNA): TGCGCCAGCAGCTTGGCATCAGGGGCCCAAGAGACCCAGTACTTC. Its translation: CASSLASGAQETQYF.

J is TRBJ1-1 and V is TRBV7-3; TRBD1 matches at 8 bases. Germline V gene sequence: CDR1 SGHTA, CDR2 FQGTGA. After removal of 5 bases from V and 4 bases from J, the junction contained 3 bases not matched to a gene. This CDR3 has 13 amino acids. CDR3 DNA sequence: TGTGCCAGCAGCCCTCAGGGGGCCACTGAAGCTTTCTTT. The encoded protein is CASSPQGATEAFF.

The rearrangement uses TRBV19 and TRBJ2-1; 11 bases line up with TRBD2. V was clipped by 5 bases and J by 5 bases; unmatched bases: 8. Per the germline V gene, CDR1 is LNHDA and CDR2 is SQIVND (reference sequence). The CDR3 runs 16 residues. CDR3 loop: CASSRPSGRPDNEQFF. CDR3 nucleotides: TGTGCCAGTAGTCGGCCTAGCGGGAGGCCAGACAATGAGCAGTTCTTC.

The chain has TRBV6-6 and TRBJ1-1; tentative D call: TRBD1 (5 bases). CDR3 length: 13 amino acids. The V end was cut by 5 bases, the J end by 4 bases, with 11 bases between. The V gene's germline CDR1 is MNHNY and CDR2 SVGAGI (reference sequence). CDR3 in amino acids: CASSQGIGTEAFF. CDR3 sequence (DNA): TGTGCCAGCAGTCAGGGTATAGGCACTGAAGCTTTCTTT.

The chain links TRBV15 to TRBJ2-2; 11 bases are shared with TRBD1. The V gene end was trimmed by 5 bases and the J gene end by 7 bases; junction bases not matched to a gene: 12. The CDR3 is made up of 17 amino acids. Germline V lookup: CDR1 LNHNV, CDR2 YYDKDF (reference sequence). CDR3 in DNA: TGTGCCACCAGCGCAGAAGGACAGGGGGCTAGGGGCGGGGAGCTGTTTTTT. Translation: CATSAEGQGARGGELFF.

This clone was seen only once. The rearrangement joins TRBV19 to TRBJ1-4; D is uncertain. Germline assignment: CDR1 LNHDA and CDR2 SQIVND (reference sequence). V was pared by 5 bases and J by 11 bases, with 24 bases between. The CDR3 is 16 residues long. The chain's CDR3 is CASSARGLRLDPKLFF. CDR3 in DNA: TGTGCCAGTAGTGCTCGCGGGCTCCGATTGGATCCGAAACTGTTTTTT.

V is TRBV29-1 and J is TRBJ1-1, with 7 positions matching TRBD1. Germline lookup yields CDR1 SQVTM and CDR2 ANQGSEA. The CDR3 totals 13 residues. V shed 3 bases and J 7 bases; nucleotides not matched to a gene: 8. CDR3 DNA: TGCAGCGTTGACAGGGGGGATGTTGGTGAAGCTTTCTTT. Protein product: CSVDRGDVGEAFF.

J is TRBJ2-3 and V is TRBV19; tentative D call: TRBD1 (6 bases). The V gene's germline CDR1 is LNHDA and CDR2 SQIVND (reference sequence). With 10 bases removed from V and 0 bases from J, the gap between germline ends came to 17 bases. The CDR3 is made up of 15 amino acids. The DNA for the CDR3 is TGTGCCACTCGACCCGGACAGCCTAGCACAGATACGCAGTATTTT. Its translation: CATRPGQPSTDTQYF.

The chain uses TRBV19 and TRBJ2-2; 8 bases align to TRBD1. CDR3 length equals 16 residues. CDR1 and CDR2 (germline): LNHDA, SQIVND (reference sequence). V lost 1 base, J lost 4 bases, and 5 bases stayed unmatched. The DNA for the CDR3 is TGTGCCAGTAGTATAGTTGGGGACAGGACCACCGGGGAGCTGTTTTTT. It yields the protein CASSIVGDRTTGELFF.

This chain links TRBV9 with TRBJ2-1; TRBD2 agrees at 7 bases. V shed 0 bases and J 3 bases; nucleotides not matched to a gene: 6. Germline assignment: CDR1 SGDLS and CDR2 YYNGEE. This CDR3 comprises 16 residues. The CDR3 sequence: CASSVGGLADYNEQFF. CDR3 nucleotides: TGTGCCAGCAGCGTAGGCGGGCTAGCGGACTACAATGAGCAGTTCTTC.

This clone was counted once. This chain uses TRBV7-9 with TRBJ1-4, with a tentative D call TRBD1 (6 bases). Germline V gene sequence: CDR1 SEHNR, CDR2 FQNEAQ (reference sequence). V lost 2 bases to trimming and J lost 7 bases, with 11 bases between them. This CDR3 comprises 14 residues. The CDR3 DNA reads TGTGCCAGCAGCTTATCAGGGGTTGGTGAAAAACTGTTTTTT. This codes for CASSLSGVGEKLFF.

The chain carries TRBV7-3 and TRBJ2-3; 8 bases are shared with TRBD2. Germline V gene sequence: CDR1 SGHTA, CDR2 FQGTGA. The CDR3 has 18 residues. The ends lost 4 bases at V and 2 bases at J; junction bases unmatched: 14. The CDR3 nucleotides read TGTGCCAGCAGCTCGGCACAGCGGGAGCGTCAGCCCACAGATACGCAGTATTTT. As protein: CASSSAQRERQPTDTQYF.

The chain recombines TRBV18 with TRBJ1-2; 7 nucleotides agree with TRBD1. Germline CDR1 KGHSH, CDR2 LQKENI. This CDR3 is 14 amino acids long. The ends lost 0 bases at V and 5 bases at J; junction bases unmatched: 3. For the CDR3, the DNA is TGTGCCAGCTCACCACCACAGGGGAGATATGGCTACACCTTC. Residues: CASSPPQGRYGYTF.

This clone has only a few counts. This chain connects TRBV19 to TRBJ1-5; D ambiguous. With 7 bases removed from V and 3 bases from J, the gap between germline ends came to 10 bases. The CDR3 contains 13 residues. CDR1 is LNHDA, CDR2 SQIVND, per germline (reference sequence). CDR3 DNA sequence: TGTGCCAGTAACGGACGGGACAATCAGCCCCAGCATTTT. It encodes CASNGRDNQPQHF. The full variable domain, with the rest looked up from reference TRBV19 and TRBJ1-5, is DGGITQSPKYLFRKEGQNVTLSCEQNLNHDAMYWYRQDPGQGLRLIYYSQIVNDFQKGDIAEGYSVSREKKESFPLTVTSAQKNPTAFYLCASNGRDNQPQHFGDGTRLSIL.

The chain recombines TRBV7-3 with TRBJ2-3, with 13 bases that match TRBD2. Germline V lookup: CDR1 SGHTA, CDR2 FQGTGA. J gave up 8 bases and V 3 bases, and 8 bases lay outside the gene matches. CDR3 length: 16 amino acids. The DNA of the CDR3 is TGTGCCAGCAGCTTGGGACTAGCGGGACCCCAGGGTACGCAGTATTTT. It is translated as CASSLGLAGPQGTQYF.

The chain links TRBV5-1 to TRBJ1-6; 8 bases map to TRBD1. Germline CDR1 reads SGHRS; CDR2 reads YFSETQ. Trimming took 4 bases from V and 6 from J; bases not matched to a gene: 12. CDR3 length: 17 amino acids. The CDR3 spells CASSQQGAQPPNSPLHF. CDR3 DNA: TGCGCCAGCAGCCAGCAGGGGGCCCAGCCCCCTAATTCACCCCTCCACTTT.

The chain joins TRBV19 to TRBJ2-3, with a possible D match to TRBD1 (5 bases). CDR1 LNHDA and CDR2 SQIVND come from the germline V gene (reference sequence). The CDR3 is made up of 18 amino acids. Trimming took 5 bases from V and 1 from J, leaving 22 bases between them. CDR3 region: CASSVRTRTPSGTDTQYF. The CDR3 nucleotides read TGTGCCAGTAGTGTGCGGACACGGACGCCCTCTGGCACAGATACGCAGTATTTT.

The chain combines TRBV7-3 with TRBJ2-5; perhaps TRBD1 as D (6 bases). Germline V gene lookup returns CDR1 SGHTA and CDR2 FQGTGA. Trimming removed 5 bases from V and 2 bases from J, with 12 bases in between. The CDR3 runs 14 residues. The CDR3 nucleotides are TGTGCCAGCAGCCCCGGGACAACTCAAGAGACCCAGTACTTC. This gives the protein CASSPGTTQETQYF.

The V gene is TRBV6-1, the J gene TRBJ2-2, with D perhaps TRBD2 (6 bases). V lost 10 bases and J lost 1, with 13 bases in between. The CDR3 length is 14 residues. The germline CDR1 and CDR2 sequences are MNHNS and SASEGT. CDR3 loop: CAIGGTLNTGELFF. CDR3 DNA sequence: TGTGCCATAGGCGGGACTTTGAACACCGGGGAGCTGTTTTTT.